Each of the 9 T cell receptor beta chains below was sequenced from the same sample in a study of cytomegalovirus exposure and HLA in healthy donors. The PCR ran on 60 Vbeta and 13 Jbeta primers. Libraries were prepared by immunoSEQ multiplex PCR; TCRdb keeps only in-frame clonotypes and omits some of them. The sample includes about 85,000 clones, 80% seen only once; the top ten take 32%. The sample consisted of PBMCs. Receptors were obtained from a man aged 45 to 65 in good health and CMV-seropositive.

V is TRBV30 and J is TRBJ2-7, with 8 bases fitting TRBD1. The CDR3 is 13 residues long. Trimming cost V 2 bases and J 3 bases; bases outside gene matches: 3. Per germline, CDR1 GTSNPN and CDR2 SVGIG (reference sequence). The CDR3 loop reads CAWSMGQDYEQYF. The CDR3 DNA sequence: TGTGCCTGGAGTATGGGACAGGACTACGAGCAGTACTTC.

V usage is TRBV29-1 and J usage is TRBJ2-7; the D gene is possibly TRBD1 (5 bases). The CDR3 totals 16 residues. Germline V CDR1 and CDR2: SQVTM, ANQGSEA. With 6 bases removed from V and 1 base from J, the gap between germline ends came to 22 bases. CDR3 protein: CSVAEQGRFRSYEQYF. The CDR3 nucleotides are TGCAGCGTGGCCGAGCAGGGTAGGTTTAGGTCCTACGAGCAGTACTTC.

Within the sample, this clone is medium-sized. The chain uses TRBV4-1 and TRBJ2-7; D gene ambiguous. Trimming pared 4 bases from V and 2 bases from J, leaving 18 bases between. The CDR3 has 16 amino acids. Per the germline V gene, CDR1 is MGHRA and CDR2 is YSYEKL. CDR3 amino acids: CASSPLLTGKPYEQYF. CDR3 bases: TGCGCCAGCAGCCCCCTACTAACCGGAAAACCCTACGAGCAGTACTTC.

This chain joins TRBV7-2 and TRBJ2-7; 7 nucleotides agree with TRBD1. Germline trimming cut 5 bases from V and 2 bases from J; bases unmatched to any gene: 6. Germline lookup yields CDR1 SGHTA and CDR2 FQGNSA. There are 14 residues in the CDR3. The CDR3 protein is CASSPGTAPYEQYF. Written as DNA, the CDR3 is TGTGCCAGCAGCCCGGGGACAGCCCCCTACGAGCAGTACTTC.

The J gene is TRBJ2-2, the V gene TRBV9; no clear D gene. The V end lost 0 bases, the J end lost 0 bases, and 9 bases lay between the germline ends. CDR1 and CDR2 (germline): SGDLS, YYNGEE. The length of the CDR3 is 16 residues. CDR3: CASSVAVPANTGELFF. The CDR3 bases are TGTGCCAGCAGCGTAGCCGTTCCCGCGAACACCGGGGAGCTGTTTTTT.

The V gene is TRBV19, the J gene TRBJ1-6; 7 nucleotides line up with TRBD1. V dropped 6 bases and J dropped 10; count of bases not matched to a gene: 6. The length of the CDR3 is 13 residues. Looked up from germline, CDR1 is LNHDA and CDR2 is SQIVND (reference sequence). The CDR3 region is CASSLGGGSPLHF. The CDR3 DNA is TGTGCCAGTAGCTTAGGGGGCGGATCACCCCTCCACTTT.

This clone was seen more than once but under ten times. The chain uses TRBV2 and TRBJ2-5; 8 bases agree with TRBD2. CDR1 is SNHLY, CDR2 FYNNEI, per germline. V shed 6 bases, J shed 2 bases, and the junction held 2 bases outside the gene matches. The CDR3 contains 13 residues. The CDR3 bases are TGTGCCAGCAGGGAGCGGGAGCAAGAGACCCAGTACTTC. It codes for CASREREQETQYF.

The rearrangement joins TRBV6-1 to TRBJ1-5; 8 bases line up with TRBD1. J lost 0 bases, V lost 0 bases, and 7 bases had no gene match. The CDR3 has 18 residues. Germline V gene lookup returns CDR1 MNHNS and CDR2 SASEGT. CDR3 residues: CASSEAGRGRYSNQPQHF. In nucleotides, the CDR3 is TGTGCCAGCAGTGAAGCGGGCAGGGGGCGTTATAGCAATCAGCCCCAGCATTTT.

This clone was recorded a few times. The chain links TRBV5-4 to TRBJ1-4, with unresolved D. Trimming left V 3 bases short and J 8 bases short, with 11 bases between. This CDR3 has 13 residues. Germline V gene lookup returns CDR1 SGHNT and CDR2 YYREEE (reference sequence). CDR3 sequence: CASSSWGVEKLFF. The CDR3 region has the DNA TGTGCCAGCAGCTCGTGGGGAGTGGAAAAACTGTTTTTT. Full variable domain (missing parts from reference TRBV5-4 and TRBJ1-4): ETGVTQSPTHLIKTRGQQVTLRCSSQSGHNTVSWYQQALGQGPQFIFQYYREEENGRGNFPPRFSGLQFPNYSSELNVNALELDDSALYLCASSSWGVEKLFFGSGTQLSVL.